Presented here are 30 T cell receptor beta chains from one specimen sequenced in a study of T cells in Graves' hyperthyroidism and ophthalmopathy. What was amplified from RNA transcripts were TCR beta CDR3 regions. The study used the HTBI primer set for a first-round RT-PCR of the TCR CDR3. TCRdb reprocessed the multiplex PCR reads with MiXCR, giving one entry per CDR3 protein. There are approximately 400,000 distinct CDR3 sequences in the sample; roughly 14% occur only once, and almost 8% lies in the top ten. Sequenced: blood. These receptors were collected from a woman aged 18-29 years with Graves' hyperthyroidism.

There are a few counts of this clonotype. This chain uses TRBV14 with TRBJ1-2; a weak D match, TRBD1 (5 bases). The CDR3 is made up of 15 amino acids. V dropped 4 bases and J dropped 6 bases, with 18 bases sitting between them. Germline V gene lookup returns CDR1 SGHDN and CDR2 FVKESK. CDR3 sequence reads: CASSPIYGGDDGYTF. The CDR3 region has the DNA TGTGCCAGCAGCCCAATTTACGGAGGGGACGATGGCTACACCTTC.

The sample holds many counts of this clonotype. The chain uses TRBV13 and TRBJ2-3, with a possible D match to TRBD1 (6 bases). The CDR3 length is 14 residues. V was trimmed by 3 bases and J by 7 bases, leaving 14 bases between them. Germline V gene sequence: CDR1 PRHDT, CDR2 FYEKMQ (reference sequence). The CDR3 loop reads CASSLPRDRHTQYF. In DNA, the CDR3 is TGTGCCAGCAGCTTGCCCCGAGACAGGCATACGCAGTATTTT.

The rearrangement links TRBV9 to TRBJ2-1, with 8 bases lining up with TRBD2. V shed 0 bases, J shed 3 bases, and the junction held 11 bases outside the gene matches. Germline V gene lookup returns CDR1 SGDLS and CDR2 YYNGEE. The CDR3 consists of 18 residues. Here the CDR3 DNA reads TGTGCCAGCAGCGTAGAGTTCAACACGCGGGGGGTCTACAATGAGCAGTTCTTC. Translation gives CASSVEFNTRGVYNEQFF.

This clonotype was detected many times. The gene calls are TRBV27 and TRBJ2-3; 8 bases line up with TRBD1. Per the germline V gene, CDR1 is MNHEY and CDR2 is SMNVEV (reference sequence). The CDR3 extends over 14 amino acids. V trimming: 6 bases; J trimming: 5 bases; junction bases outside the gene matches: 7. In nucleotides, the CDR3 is TGTGCCAGCAGCCAGCAGGGGGCTGGAGATACGCAGTATTTT. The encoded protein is CASSQQGAGDTQYF.

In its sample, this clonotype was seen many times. The CDR3 region is CASRPRAGSYEQYF. The CDR3 DNA follows: TGTGCCAGCAGGCCCAGGGCAGGGTCCTACGAGCAGTACTTC. The rearrangement uses TRBV6-1 and TRBJ2-7; D may be TRBD1 (5 bases). The germline gives CDR1 MNHNS, CDR2 SASEGT. The germline V and J ends were trimmed by 6 bases and 1 base, with 13 bases remaining between them. The CDR3 loop spans 14 amino acids.

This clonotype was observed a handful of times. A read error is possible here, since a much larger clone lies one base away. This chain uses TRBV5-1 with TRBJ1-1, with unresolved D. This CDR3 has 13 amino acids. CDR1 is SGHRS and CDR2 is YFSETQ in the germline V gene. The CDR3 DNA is TGCGCCAGCAGCTTGAAAGGTAGCACTGGAGCTTTCTTT. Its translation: CASSLKGSTGAFF.

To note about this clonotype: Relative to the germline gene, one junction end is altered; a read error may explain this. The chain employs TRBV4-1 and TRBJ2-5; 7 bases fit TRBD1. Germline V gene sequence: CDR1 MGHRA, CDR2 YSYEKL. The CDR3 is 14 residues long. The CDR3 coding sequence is TGCGCCAGCAGCCCAGACAGGGTGAGGGAGACCCAATACTTC. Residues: CASSPDRVRETQYF.

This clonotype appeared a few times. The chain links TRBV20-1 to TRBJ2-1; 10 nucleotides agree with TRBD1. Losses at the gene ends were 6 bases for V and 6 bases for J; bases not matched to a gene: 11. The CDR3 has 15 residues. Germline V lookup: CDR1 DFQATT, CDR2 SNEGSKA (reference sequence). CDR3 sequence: CSAGTGTGDFNEQFF. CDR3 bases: TGCAGTGCAGGGACAGGGACAGGGGATTTCAATGAGCAGTTCTTC.

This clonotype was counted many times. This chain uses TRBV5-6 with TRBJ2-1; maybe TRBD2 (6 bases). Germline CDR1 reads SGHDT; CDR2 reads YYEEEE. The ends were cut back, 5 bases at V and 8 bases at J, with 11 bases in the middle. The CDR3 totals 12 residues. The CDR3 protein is CASSQWEDEQFF. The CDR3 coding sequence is TGTGCCAGCAGTCAATGGGAGGATGAGCAGTTCTTC.

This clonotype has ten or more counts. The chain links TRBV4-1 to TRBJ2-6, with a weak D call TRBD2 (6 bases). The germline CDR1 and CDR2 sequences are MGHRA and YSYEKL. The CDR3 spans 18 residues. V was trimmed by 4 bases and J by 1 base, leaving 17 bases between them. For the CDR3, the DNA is TGCGCCAGCAGCCCAATGAGGAGGGTGAGGTCTGGGGCCAACGTCCTGACTTTC. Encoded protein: CASSPMRRVRSGANVLTF.

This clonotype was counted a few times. CDR3 in DNA: TGTGCCTGGAGTGTAGACAGGGCTGGTGGAAACACCATATATTTT. The encoded protein is CAWSVDRAGGNTIYF. The chain joins TRBV30 to TRBJ1-3; 7 nucleotides agree with TRBD1. The CDR3 is made up of 15 amino acids. Germline V gene lookup returns CDR1 GTSNPN and CDR2 SVGIG (reference sequence). V trimming: 0 bases; J trimming: 3 bases; junction bases outside the gene matches: 5.

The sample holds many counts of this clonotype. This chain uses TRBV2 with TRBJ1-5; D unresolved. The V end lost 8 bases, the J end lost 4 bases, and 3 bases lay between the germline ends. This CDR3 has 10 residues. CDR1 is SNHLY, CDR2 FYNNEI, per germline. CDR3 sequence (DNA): TGTGCCAGCGGAAATCAGCCCCAGCATTTT. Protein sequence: CASGNQPQHF. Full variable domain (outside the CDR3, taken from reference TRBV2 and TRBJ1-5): EPEVTQTPSHQVTQMGQEVILRCVPISNHLYFYWYRQILGQKVEFLVSFYNNEISEKSEIFDDQFSVERPDGSNFTLKIRSTKLEDSAMYFCASGNQPQHFGDGTRLSIL.

Written as DNA, the CDR3 is TGTGCCAGCAGTATCTACCGGGACAGGAACCTGGGGAGCTCTGGAAACACCATATATTTT. It yields the protein CASSIYRDRNLGSSGNTIYF. V and J are TRBV2 and TRBJ1-3; 8 positions agree with TRBD1. The CDR3 has 20 residues. V lost 5 bases and J lost 0; bases outside the gene matches: 18. The V gene's germline CDR1 is SNHLY and CDR2 FYNNEI.

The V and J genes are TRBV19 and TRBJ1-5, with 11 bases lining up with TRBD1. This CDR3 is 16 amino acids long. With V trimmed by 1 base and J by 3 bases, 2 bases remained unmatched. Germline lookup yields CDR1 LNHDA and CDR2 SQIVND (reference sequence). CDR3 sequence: CASSIGDRGINQPQHF. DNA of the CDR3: TGTGCCAGTAGTATAGGGGACAGGGGGATCAATCAGCCCCAGCATTTT.

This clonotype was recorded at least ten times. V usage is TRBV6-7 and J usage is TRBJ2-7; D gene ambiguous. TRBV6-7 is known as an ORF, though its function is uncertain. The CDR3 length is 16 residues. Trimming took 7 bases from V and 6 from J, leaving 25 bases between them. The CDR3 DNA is TGTGCCAGCACTCGAACCCCCAGAATTGGCATACCCGAGCAGTACTTC. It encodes CASTRTPRIGIPEQYF.

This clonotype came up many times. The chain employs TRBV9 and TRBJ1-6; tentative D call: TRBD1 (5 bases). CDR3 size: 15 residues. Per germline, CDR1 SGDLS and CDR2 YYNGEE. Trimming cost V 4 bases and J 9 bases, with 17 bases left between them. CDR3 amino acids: CASSPDDSGGSPLHF. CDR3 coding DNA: TGTGCCAGCAGCCCGGACGACTCTGGGGGTTCACCCCTCCACTTT.

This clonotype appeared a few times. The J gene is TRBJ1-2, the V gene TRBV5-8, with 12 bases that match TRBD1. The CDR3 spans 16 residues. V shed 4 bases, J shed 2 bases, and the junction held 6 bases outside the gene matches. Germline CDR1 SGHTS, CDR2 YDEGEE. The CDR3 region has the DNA TGTGCCAGCAGCGCGGCGGGACAGGGGGCCAACTATGGCTACACCTTC. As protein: CASSAAGQGANYGYTF.

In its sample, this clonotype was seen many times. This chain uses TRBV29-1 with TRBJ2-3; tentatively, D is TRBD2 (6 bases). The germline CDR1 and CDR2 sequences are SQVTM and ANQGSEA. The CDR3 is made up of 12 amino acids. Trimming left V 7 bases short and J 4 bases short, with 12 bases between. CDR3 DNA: TGCAGCGCCGAGGAGGGACCAGATACGCAGTATTTT. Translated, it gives CSAEEGPDTQYF.

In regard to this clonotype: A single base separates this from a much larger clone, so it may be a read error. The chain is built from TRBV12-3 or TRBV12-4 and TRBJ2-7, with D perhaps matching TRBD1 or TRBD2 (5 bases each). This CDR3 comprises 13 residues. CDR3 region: CASGWMAGDERYF. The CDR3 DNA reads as TGTGCCAGCGGATGGATGGCCGGGGACGAGCGGTACTTC.

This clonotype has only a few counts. Here the CDR3 reads CASSVATAGNTIYF. The CDR3 nucleotides are TGTGCCAGCAGCGTAGCAACTGCTGGAAACACCATATATTTT. The chain carries TRBV9 and TRBJ1-3; D is undetermined. There are 14 residues in the CDR3. Germline V gene data show CDR1 as SGDLS and CDR2 as YYNGEE. V lost 0 bases, J lost 2 bases, and 6 bases lay in between.

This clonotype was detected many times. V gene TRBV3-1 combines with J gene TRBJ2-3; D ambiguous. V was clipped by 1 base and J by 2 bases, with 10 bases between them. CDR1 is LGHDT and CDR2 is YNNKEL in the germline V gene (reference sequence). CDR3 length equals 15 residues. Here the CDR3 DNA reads TGTGCCAGCAGCCAAGGCTGGCTAGTCACAGATACGCAGTATTTT. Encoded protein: CASSQGWLVTDTQYF.

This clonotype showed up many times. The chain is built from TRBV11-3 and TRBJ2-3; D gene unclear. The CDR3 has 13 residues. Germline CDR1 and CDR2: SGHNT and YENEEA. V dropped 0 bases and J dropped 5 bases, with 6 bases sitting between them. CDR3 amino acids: CASSLEAGDTQYF. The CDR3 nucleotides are TGTGCCAGCAGCTTAGAAGCAGGAGATACGCAGTATTTT. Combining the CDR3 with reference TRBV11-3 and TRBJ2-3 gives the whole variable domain EAGVVQSPRYKIIEKKQPVAFWCNPISGHNTLYWYLQNLGQGPELLIRYENEEAVDDSQLPKDRFSAERLKGVDSTLKIQPAELGDSAVYLCASSLEAGDTQYFGPGTRLTVL.

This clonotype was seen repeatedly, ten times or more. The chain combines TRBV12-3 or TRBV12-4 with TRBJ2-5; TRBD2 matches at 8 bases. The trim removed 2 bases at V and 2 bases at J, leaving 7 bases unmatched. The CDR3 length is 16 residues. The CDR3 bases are TGTGCCAGCAGTTTAACCAGGACTAGCTTACAAGAGACCCAGTACTTC. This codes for CASSLTRTSLQETQYF.

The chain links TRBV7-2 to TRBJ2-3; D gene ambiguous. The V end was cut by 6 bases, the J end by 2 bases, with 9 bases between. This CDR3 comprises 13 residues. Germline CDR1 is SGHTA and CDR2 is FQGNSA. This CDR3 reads CASSNYNTDTQYF. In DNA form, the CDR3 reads TGTGCCAGCAGTAATTATAACACAGATACGCAGTATTTT.

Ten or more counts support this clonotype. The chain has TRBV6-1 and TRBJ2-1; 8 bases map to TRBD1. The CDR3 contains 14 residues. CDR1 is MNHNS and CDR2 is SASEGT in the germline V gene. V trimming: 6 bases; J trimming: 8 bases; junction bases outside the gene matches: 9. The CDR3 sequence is CASRVDRERHEQFF. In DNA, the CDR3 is TGTGCCAGCAGGGTGGACAGGGAGAGGCATGAGCAGTTCTTC.

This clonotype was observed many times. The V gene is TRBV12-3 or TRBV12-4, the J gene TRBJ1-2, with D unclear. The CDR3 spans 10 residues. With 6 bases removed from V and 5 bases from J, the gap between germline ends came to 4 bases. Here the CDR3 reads CASRQYGYTF. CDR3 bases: TGTGCCAGCAGACAGTATGGCTACACCTTC.

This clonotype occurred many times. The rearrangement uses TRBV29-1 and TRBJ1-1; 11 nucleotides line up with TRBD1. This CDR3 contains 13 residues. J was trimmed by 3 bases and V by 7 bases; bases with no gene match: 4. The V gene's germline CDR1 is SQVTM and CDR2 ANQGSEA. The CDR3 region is CSAGTGGYTEAFF. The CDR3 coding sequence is TGCAGCGCAGGGACAGGGGGTTACACTGAAGCTTTCTTT.

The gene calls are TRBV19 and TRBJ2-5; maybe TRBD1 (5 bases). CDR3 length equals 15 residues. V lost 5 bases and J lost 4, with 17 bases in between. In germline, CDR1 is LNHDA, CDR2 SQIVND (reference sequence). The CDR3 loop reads CASSVAKRGLETQYF. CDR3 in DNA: TGTGCCAGTAGTGTCGCAAAAAGGGGCTTAGAGACCCAGTACTTC.

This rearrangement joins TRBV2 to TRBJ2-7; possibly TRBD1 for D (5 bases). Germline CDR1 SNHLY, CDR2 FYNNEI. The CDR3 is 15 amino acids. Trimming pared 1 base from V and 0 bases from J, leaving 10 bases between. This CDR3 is CASSEGTWSSYEQYF. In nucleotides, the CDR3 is TGTGCCAGCAGTGAAGGGACATGGAGCTCCTACGAGCAGTACTTC.

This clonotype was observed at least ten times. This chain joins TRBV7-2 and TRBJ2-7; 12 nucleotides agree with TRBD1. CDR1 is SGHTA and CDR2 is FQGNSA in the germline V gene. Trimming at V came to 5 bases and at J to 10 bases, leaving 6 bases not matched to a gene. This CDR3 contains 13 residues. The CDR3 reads CASSPGQGALQYF. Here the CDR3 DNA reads TGTGCCAGCAGCCCGGGACAGGGGGCACTACAGTACTTC.